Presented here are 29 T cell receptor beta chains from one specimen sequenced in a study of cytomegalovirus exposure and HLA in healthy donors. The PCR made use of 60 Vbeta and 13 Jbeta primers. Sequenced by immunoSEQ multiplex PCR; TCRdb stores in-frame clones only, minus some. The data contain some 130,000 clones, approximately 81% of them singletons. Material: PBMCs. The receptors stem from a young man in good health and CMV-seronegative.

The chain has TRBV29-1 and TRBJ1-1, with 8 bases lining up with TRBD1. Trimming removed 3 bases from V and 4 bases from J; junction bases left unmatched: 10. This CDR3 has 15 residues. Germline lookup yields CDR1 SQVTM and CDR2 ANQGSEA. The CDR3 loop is CSVDSTGGGGTEAFF. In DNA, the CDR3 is TGCAGCGTTGACAGTACAGGGGGGGGCGGCACTGAAGCTTTCTTT.

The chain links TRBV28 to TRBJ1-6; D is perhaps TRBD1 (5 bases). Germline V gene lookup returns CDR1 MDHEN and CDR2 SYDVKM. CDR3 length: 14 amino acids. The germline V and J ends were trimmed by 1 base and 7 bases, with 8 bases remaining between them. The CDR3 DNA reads TGTGCCAGCAGTTTATCCCCAGGGAATTCACCCCTCCACTTT. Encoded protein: CASSLSPGNSPLHF.

CDR3 sequence reads: CASSLAPTGNTEAFF. As DNA, the CDR3 is TGTGCCAGCAGCTTGGCTCCGACAGGGAACACTGAAGCTTTCTTT. V gene TRBV5-6 combines with J gene TRBJ1-1; possibly TRBD1 for D (6 bases). V lost 0 bases and J 1 base, leaving 10 bases between the germline ends. Germline CDR1 and CDR2: SGHDT and YYEEEE. The CDR3 contains 15 residues.

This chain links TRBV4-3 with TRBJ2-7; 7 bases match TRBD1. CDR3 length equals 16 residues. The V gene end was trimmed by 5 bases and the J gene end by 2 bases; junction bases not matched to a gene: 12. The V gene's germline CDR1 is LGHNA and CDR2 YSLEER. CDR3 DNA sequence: TGCGCCAGCAGCTCTGGCCGAGGGGGCAGTACCTACGAGCAGTACTTC. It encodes CASSSGRGGSTYEQYF.

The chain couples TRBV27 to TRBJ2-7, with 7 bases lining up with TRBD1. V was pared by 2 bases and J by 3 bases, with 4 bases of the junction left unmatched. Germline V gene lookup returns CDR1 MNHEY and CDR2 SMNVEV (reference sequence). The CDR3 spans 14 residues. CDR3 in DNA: TGTGCCAGCAGTTTACAGGGGGATGTCTACGAGCAGTACTTC. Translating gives CASSLQGDVYEQYF.

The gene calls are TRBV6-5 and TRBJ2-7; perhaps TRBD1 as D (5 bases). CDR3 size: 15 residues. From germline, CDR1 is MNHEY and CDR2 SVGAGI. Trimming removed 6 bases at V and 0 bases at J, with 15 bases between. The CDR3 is CASSRGQSSSYEQYF. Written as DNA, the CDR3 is TGTGCCAGCAGCCGCGGACAATCGAGCTCCTACGAGCAGTACTTC.

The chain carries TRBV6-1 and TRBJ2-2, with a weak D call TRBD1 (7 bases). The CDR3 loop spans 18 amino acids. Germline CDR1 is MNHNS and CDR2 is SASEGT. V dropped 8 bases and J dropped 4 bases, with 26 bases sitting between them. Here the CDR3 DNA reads TGTGCCAGCCGTAAAGAGGGGCCGCAGGGGGGCTTCACCGGGGAGCTGTTTTTT. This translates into CASRKEGPQGGFTGELFF.

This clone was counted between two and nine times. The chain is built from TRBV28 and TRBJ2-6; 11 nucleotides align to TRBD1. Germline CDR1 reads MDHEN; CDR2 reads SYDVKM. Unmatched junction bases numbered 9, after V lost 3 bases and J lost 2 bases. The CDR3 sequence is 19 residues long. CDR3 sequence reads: CASSFVGTGGIAGANVLTF. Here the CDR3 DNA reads TGTGCCAGCAGTTTTGTTGGGACAGGGGGAATCGCTGGGGCCAACGTCCTGACTTTC.

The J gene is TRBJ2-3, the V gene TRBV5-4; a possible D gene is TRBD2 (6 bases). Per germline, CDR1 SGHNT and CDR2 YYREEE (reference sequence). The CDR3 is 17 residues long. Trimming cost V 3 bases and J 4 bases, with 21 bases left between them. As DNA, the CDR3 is TGTGCCAGCAGCTATAGGGCGGGGCAGGCGCTACCAGATACGCAGTATTTT. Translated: CASSYRAGQALPDTQYF.

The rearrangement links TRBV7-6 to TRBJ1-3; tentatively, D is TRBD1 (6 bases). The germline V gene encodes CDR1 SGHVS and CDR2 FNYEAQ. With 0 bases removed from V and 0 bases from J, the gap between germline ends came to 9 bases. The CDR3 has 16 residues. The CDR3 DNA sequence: TGTGCCAGCAGCTTAGCGAGGGGGAGCTCTGGAAACACCATATATTTT. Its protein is CASSLARGSSGNTIYF. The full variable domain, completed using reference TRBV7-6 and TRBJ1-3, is GAGVSQSPRYKVTKRGQDVALRCDPISGHVSLYWYRQALGQGPEFLTYFNYEAQQDKSGLPNDRFSAERPEGSISTLTIQRTEQRDSAMYRCASSLARGSSGNTIYFGEGSWLTVV.

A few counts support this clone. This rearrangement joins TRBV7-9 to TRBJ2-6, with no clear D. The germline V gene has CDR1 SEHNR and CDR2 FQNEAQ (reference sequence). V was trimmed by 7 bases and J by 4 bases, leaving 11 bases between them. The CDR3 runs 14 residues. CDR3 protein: CASTPVAGANVLTF. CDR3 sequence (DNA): TGTGCCAGCACTCCCGTCGCGGGGGCCAACGTCCTGACTTTC.

CDR3 in amino acids: CASGRGRDTEAFF. As DNA, the CDR3 is TGTGCCAGCGGCAGGGGTAGGGACACTGAAGCTTTCTTT. The chain joins TRBV7-8 to TRBJ1-1, with D possibly TRBD1 on 6 matching bases. The CDR3 has 13 amino acids. Trimming cost V 8 bases and J 3 bases, with 13 bases left between them. Germline assignment: CDR1 SGHVS and CDR2 FQNEAQ.

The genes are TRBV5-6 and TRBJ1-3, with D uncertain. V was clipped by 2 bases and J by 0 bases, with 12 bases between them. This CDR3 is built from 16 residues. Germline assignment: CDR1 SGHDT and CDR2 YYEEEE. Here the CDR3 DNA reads TGTGCCAGCAGCTTACGGGAACGGAGCTCTGGAAACACCATATATTTT. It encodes CASSLRERSSGNTIYF.

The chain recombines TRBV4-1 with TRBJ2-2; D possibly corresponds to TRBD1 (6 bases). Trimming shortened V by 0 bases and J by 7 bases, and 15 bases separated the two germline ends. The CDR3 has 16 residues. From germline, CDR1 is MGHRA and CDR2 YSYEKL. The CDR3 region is CASSQERQGIGGELFF. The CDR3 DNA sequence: TGCGCCAGCAGCCAAGAGAGGCAGGGGATCGGCGGGGAGCTGTTTTTT.

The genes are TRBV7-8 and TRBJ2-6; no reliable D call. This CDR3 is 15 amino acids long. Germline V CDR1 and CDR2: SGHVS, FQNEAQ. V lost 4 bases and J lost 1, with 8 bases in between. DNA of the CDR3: TGTGCCAGCAGCTCGACACCATCTGGGGCCAACGTCCTGACTTTC. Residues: CASSSTPSGANVLTF.

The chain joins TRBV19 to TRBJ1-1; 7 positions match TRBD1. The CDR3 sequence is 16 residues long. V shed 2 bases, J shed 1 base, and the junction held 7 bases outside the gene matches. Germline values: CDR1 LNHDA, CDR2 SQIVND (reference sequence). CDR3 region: CASSINTGAGNTEAFF. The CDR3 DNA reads TGTGCCAGTAGTATAAATACAGGGGCGGGGAACACTGAAGCTTTCTTT.

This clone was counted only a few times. The CDR3 DNA follows: TGTGCCAGCAGTTTAGACAGAGATAATTCACCCCTCCACTTT. It translates to CASSLDRDNSPLHF. The chain recombines TRBV2 with TRBJ1-6; a possible D gene is TRBD1 (5 bases). The V gene's germline CDR1 is SNHLY and CDR2 FYNNEI. V shed 5 bases and J shed 5 bases, with 10 bases lying between them. The CDR3 runs to 14 residues.

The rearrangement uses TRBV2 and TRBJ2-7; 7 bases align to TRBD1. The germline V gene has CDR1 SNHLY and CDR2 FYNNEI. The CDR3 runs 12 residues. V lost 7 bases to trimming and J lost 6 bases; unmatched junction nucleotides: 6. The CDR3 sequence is CASTDRVVEQYF. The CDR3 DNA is TGTGCCAGCACCGACAGGGTCGTCGAGCAGTACTTC.

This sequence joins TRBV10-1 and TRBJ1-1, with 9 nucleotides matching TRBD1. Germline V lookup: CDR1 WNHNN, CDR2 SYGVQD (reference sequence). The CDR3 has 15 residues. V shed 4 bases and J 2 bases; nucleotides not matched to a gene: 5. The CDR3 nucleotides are TGCGCCAGCAGTGCGGACAGGGGAGTAAACACTGAAGCTTTCTTT. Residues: CASSADRGVNTEAFF.

The CDR3: CASSLGLAGEYNEQFF. The DNA for the CDR3 is TGTGCCAGCAGCTTAGGTTTAGCGGGGGAGTACAATGAGCAGTTCTTC. The V call is TRBV7-3, the J call TRBJ2-1; 9 nucleotides agree with TRBD2. The V gene end was trimmed by 2 bases and the J gene end by 4 bases; junction bases not matched to a gene: 6. Germline V gene data show CDR1 as SGHTA and CDR2 as FQGTGA. CDR3 length: 16 residues.

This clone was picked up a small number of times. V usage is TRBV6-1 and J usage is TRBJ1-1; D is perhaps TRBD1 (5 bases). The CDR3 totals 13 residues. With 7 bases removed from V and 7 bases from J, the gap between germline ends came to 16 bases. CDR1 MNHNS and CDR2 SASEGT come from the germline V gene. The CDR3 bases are TGTGCCAGCATGTGGGGGGTTTATGGTGAAGCTTTCTTT. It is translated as CASMWGVYGEAFF.

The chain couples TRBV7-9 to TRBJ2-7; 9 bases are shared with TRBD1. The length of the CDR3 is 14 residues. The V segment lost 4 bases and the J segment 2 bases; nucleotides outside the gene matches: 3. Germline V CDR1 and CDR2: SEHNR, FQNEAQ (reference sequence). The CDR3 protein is CASSWGTGPYEQYF. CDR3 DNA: TGTGCCAGCAGCTGGGGGACAGGGCCCTACGAGCAGTACTTC. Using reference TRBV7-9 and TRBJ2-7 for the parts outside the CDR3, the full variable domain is DTGVSQNPRHKITKRGQNVTFRCDPISEHNRLYWYRQTLGQGPEFLTYFQNEAQLEKSRLLSDRFSAERPKGSFSTLEIQRTEQGDSAMYLCASSWGTGPYEQYFGPGTRLTVT.

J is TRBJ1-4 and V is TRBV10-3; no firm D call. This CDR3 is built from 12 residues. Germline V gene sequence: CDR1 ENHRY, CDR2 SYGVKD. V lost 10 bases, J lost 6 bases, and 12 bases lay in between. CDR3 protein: CATGSSDEKLFF. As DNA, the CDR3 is TGTGCCACCGGGAGCTCGGATGAAAAACTGTTTTTT.

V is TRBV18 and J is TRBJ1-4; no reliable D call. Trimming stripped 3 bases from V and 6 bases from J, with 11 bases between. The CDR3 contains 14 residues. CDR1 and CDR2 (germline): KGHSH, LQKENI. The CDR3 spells CASSPRTDDEKLFF. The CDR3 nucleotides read TGTGCCAGCTCACCTCGGACTGATGATGAAAAACTGTTTTTT.

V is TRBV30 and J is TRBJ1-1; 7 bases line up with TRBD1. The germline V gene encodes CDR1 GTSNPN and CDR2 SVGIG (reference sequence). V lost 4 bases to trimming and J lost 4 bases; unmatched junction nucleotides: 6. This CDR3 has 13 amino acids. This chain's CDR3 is CAWNRGGGTEAFF. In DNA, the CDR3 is TGTGCCTGGAACAGGGGTGGGGGCACTGAAGCTTTCTTT.

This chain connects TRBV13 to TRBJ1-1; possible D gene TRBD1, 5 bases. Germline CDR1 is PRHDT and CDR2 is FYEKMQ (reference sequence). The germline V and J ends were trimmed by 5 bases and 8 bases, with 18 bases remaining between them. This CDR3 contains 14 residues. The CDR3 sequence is CASSPESRDLEAFF. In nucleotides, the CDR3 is TGTGCCAGCAGCCCAGAATCGAGGGACTTAGAAGCTTTCTTT.

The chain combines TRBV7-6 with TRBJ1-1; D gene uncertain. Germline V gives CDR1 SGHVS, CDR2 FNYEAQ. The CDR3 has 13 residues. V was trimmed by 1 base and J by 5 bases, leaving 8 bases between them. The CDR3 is CASSLVPGTEAFF. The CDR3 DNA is TGTGCCAGCAGCTTAGTTCCCGGGACTGAAGCTTTCTTT. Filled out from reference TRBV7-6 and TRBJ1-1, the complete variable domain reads GAGVSQSPRYKVTKRGQDVALRCDPISGHVSLYWYRQALGQGPEFLTYFNYEAQQDKSGLPNDRFSAERPEGSISTLTIQRTEQRDSAMYRCASSLVPGTEAFFGQGTRLTVV.

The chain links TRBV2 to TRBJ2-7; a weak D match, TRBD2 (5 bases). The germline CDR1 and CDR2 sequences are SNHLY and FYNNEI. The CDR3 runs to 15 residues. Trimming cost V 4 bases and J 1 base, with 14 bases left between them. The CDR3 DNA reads TGTGCCAGCAGTGTCCGGGCCAGAGGGTCCTACGAGCAGTACTTC. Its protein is CASSVRARGSYEQYF.

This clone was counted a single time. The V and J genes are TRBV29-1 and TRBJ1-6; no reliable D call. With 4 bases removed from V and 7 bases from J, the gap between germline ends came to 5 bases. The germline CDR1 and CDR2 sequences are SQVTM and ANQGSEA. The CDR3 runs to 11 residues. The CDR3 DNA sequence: TGCAGCGTTGGGGAGAATTCACCCCTCCACTTT. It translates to CSVGENSPLHF. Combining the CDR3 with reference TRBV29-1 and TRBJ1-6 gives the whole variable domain SAVISQKPSRDICQRGTSLTIQCQVDSQVTMMFWYRQQPGQSLTLIATANQGSEATYESGFVIDKFPISRPNLTFSTLTVSNMSPEDSSIYLCSVGENSPLHFGNGTRLTVT.